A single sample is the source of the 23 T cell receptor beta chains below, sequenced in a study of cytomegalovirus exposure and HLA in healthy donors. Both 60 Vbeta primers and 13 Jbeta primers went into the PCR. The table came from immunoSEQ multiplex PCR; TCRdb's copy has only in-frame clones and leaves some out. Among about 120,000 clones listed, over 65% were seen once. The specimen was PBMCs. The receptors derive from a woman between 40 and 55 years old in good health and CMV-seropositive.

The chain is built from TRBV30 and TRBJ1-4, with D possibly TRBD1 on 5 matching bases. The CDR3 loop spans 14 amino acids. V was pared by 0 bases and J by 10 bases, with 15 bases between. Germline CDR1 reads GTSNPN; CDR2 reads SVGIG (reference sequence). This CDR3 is CAWSVESYGGKLFF. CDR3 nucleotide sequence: TGTGCCTGGAGTGTAGAATCTTACGGGGGAAAACTGTTTTTT.

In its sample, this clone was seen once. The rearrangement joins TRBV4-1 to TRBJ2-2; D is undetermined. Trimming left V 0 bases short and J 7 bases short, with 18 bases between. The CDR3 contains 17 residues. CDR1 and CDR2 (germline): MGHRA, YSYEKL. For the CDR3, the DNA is TGCGCCAGCAGCCAAGATTCCGGCAGGTTGAAAGGCGGGGAGCTGTTTTTT. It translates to CASSQDSGRLKGGELFF.

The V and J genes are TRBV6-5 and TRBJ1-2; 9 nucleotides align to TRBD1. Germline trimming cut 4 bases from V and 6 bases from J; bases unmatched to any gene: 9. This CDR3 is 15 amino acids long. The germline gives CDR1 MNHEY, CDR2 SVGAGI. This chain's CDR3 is CASSFLRQGVDGYTF. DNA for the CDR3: TGTGCCAGCAGTTTCCTACGACAGGGGGTGGATGGCTACACCTTC.

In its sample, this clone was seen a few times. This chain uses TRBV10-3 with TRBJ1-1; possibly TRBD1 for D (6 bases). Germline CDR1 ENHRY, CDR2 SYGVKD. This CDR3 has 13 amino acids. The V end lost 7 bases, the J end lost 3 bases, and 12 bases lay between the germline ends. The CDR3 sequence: CAITSDSYTEAFF. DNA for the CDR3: TGTGCCATCACCTCGGACAGCTACACTGAAGCTTTCTTT.

The CDR3 reads CASSKDRREGYTF. CDR3 nucleotide sequence: TGTGCCAGCAGCAAGGACAGGCGAGAGGGCTACACCTTC. The rearrangement uses TRBV7-9 and TRBJ1-2; 7 bases are a match to TRBD1. The CDR3 loop spans 13 amino acids. CDR1 SEHNR and CDR2 FQNEAQ come from the germline V gene (reference sequence). V gave up 5 bases and J gave up 8 bases; unmatched junction bases: 8.

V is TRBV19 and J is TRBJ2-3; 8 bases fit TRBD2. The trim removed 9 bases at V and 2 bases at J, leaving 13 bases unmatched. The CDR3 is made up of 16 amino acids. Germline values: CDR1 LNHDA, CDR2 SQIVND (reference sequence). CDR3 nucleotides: TGTGCCAGCACCCAATCGCGCGGGAGGATCACAGATACGCAGTATTTT. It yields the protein CASTQSRGRITDTQYF.

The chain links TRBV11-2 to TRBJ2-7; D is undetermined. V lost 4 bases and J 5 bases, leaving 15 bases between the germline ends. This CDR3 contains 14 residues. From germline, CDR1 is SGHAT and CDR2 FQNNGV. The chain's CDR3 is CASSSLRIPHEQYF. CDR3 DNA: TGTGCCAGCAGCTCCCTTAGAATCCCCCACGAGCAGTACTTC.

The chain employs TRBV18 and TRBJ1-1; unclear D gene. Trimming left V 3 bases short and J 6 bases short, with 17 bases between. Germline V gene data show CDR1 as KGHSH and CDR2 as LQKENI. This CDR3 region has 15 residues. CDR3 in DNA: TGTGCCAGCTCACCCGTTGGGTCGGGTAAGGCTGAAGCTTTCTTT. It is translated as CASSPVGSGKAEAFF.

CDR3: CAISEEDYEQYF. In nucleotides, the CDR3 is TGTGCCATCAGTGAGGAGGACTACGAGCAGTACTTC. The V gene is TRBV10-3, the J gene TRBJ2-7, with D unresolved. This CDR3 spans 12 amino acids. Germline V gives CDR1 ENHRY, CDR2 SYGVKD. Trimming shortened V by 2 bases and J by 3 bases, and 5 bases separated the two germline ends.

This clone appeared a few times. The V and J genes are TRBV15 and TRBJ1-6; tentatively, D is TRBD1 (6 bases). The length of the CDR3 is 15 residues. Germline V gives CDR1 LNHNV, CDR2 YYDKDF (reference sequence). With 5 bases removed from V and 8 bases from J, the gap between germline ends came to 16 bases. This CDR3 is CATSERSEGDSPLHF. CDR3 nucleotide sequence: TGTGCCACCAGCGAGAGGTCCGAGGGGGATTCACCCCTCCACTTT.

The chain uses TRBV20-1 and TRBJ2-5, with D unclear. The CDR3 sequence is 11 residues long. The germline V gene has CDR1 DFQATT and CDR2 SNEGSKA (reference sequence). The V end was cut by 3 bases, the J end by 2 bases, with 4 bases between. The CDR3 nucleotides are TGCAGTGCTAGGGCTCAAGAGACCCAGTACTTC. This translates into CSARAQETQYF.

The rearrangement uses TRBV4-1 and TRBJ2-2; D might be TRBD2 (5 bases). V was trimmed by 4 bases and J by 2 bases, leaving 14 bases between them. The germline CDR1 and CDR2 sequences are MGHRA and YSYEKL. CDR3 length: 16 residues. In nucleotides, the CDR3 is TGCGCCAGCAGCCCGGGCTGGTCGGGAAACACCGGGGAGCTGTTTTTT. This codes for CASSPGWSGNTGELFF.

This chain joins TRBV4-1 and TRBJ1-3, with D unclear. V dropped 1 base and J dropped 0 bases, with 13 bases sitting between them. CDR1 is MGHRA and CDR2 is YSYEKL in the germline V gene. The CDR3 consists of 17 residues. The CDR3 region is CASSQVAGGLSGNTIYF. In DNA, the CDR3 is TGCGCCAGCAGCCAAGTGGCCGGAGGGCTCTCTGGAAACACCATATATTTT.

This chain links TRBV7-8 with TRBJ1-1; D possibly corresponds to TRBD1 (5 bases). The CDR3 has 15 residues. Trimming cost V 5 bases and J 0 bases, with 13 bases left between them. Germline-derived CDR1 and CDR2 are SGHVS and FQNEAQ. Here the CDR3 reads CASSPLGGMNTEAFF. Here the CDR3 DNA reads TGTGCCAGCAGCCCTCTGGGGGGGATGAACACTGAAGCTTTCTTT.

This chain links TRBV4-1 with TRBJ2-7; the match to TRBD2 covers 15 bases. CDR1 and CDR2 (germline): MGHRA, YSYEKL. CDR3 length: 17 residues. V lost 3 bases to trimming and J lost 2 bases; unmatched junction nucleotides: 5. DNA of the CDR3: TGCGCCAGCAGCCATTTAGGGACTAGCGGGAGGACCTACGAGCAGTACTTC. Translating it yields CASSHLGTSGRTYEQYF.

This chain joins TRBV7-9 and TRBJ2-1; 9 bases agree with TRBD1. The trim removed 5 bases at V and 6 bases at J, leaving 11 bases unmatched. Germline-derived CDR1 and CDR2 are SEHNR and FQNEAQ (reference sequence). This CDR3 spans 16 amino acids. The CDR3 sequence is CASSKTLTGGINEQFF. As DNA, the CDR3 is TGTGCCAGCAGCAAAACCCTGACAGGGGGAATCAATGAGCAGTTCTTC.

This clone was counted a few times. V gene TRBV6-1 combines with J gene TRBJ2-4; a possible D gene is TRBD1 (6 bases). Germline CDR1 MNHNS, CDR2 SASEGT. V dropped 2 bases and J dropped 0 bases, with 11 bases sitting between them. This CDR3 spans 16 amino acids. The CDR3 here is CASSELQGVAKNIQYF. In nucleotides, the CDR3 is TGTGCCAGCAGTGAACTACAGGGAGTAGCCAAAAACATTCAGTACTTC.

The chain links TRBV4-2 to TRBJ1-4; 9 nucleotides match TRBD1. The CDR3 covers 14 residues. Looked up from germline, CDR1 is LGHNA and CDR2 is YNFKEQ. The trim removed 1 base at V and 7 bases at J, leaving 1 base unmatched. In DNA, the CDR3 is TGTGCCAGCAGCCAAGGGACAGGGGTTGAAAAACTGTTTTTT. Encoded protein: CASSQGTGVEKLFF.

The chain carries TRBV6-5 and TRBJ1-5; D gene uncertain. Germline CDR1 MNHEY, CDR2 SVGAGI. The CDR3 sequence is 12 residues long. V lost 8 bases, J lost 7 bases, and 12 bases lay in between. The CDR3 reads CASRREGQPQHF. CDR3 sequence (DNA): TGTGCCAGCCGGAGGGAGGGCCAGCCCCAGCATTTT.

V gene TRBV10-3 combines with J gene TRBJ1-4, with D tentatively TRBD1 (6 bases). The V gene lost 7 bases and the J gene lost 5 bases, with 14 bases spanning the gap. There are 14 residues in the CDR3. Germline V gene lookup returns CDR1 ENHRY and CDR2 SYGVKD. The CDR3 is CAIKGDRSNEKLFF. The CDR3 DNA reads TGTGCCATCAAGGGCGACAGGTCCAATGAAAAACTGTTTTTT.

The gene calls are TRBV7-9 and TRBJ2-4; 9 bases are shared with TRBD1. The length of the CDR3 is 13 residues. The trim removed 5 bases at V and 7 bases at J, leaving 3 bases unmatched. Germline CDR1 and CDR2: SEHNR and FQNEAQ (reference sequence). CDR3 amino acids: CASSPGTGNIQYF. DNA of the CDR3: TGTGCCAGCAGCCCTGGGACAGGGAACATTCAGTACTTC.

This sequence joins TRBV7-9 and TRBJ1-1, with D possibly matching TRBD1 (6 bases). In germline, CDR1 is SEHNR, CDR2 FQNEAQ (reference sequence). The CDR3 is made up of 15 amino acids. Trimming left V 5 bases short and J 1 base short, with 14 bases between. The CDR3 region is CASSIAGTPNTEAFF. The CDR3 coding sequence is TGTGCCAGCAGCATCGCCGGGACACCGAACACTGAAGCTTTCTTT. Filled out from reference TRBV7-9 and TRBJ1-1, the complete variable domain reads DTGVSQNPRHKITKRGQNVTFRCDPISEHNRLYWYRQTLGQGPEFLTYFQNEAQLEKSRLLSDRFSAERPKGSFSTLEIQRTEQGDSAMYLCASSIAGTPNTEAFFGQGTRLTVV.

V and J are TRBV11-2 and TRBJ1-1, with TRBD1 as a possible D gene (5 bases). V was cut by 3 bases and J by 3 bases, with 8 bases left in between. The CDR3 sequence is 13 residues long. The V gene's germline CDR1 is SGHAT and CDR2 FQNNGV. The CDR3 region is CASSLGGHTEAFF. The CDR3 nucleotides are TGTGCCAGCAGCTTGGGGGGACACACTGAAGCTTTCTTT.